Sequencing of this TCR beta chain was carried out in a study of T cell changes during pregnancy in multiple sclerosis. Measured with immunoSEQ multiplex PCR; TCRdb has only the in-frame clones, and not every one. The repertoire holds around 61,000 clones, with 90% to 95% as singletons. The length of the CDR3 is 12 residues. Germline loops: CDR1 SGHTA, CDR2 FQGNSA. Trimming cost V 7 bases and J 8 bases, with 14 bases left between them. The specimen was peripheral blood, collected in the third trimester of pregnancy. The receptor was isolated from a female donor in good health, enrolled as a control in a pregnancy study. The gene calls are TRBV7-2 and TRBJ1-2; no definite D call. The CDR3: CASTINERGYTF. In DNA, the CDR3 is TGTGCCAGCACCATTAATGAGAGGGGCTACACCTTC.